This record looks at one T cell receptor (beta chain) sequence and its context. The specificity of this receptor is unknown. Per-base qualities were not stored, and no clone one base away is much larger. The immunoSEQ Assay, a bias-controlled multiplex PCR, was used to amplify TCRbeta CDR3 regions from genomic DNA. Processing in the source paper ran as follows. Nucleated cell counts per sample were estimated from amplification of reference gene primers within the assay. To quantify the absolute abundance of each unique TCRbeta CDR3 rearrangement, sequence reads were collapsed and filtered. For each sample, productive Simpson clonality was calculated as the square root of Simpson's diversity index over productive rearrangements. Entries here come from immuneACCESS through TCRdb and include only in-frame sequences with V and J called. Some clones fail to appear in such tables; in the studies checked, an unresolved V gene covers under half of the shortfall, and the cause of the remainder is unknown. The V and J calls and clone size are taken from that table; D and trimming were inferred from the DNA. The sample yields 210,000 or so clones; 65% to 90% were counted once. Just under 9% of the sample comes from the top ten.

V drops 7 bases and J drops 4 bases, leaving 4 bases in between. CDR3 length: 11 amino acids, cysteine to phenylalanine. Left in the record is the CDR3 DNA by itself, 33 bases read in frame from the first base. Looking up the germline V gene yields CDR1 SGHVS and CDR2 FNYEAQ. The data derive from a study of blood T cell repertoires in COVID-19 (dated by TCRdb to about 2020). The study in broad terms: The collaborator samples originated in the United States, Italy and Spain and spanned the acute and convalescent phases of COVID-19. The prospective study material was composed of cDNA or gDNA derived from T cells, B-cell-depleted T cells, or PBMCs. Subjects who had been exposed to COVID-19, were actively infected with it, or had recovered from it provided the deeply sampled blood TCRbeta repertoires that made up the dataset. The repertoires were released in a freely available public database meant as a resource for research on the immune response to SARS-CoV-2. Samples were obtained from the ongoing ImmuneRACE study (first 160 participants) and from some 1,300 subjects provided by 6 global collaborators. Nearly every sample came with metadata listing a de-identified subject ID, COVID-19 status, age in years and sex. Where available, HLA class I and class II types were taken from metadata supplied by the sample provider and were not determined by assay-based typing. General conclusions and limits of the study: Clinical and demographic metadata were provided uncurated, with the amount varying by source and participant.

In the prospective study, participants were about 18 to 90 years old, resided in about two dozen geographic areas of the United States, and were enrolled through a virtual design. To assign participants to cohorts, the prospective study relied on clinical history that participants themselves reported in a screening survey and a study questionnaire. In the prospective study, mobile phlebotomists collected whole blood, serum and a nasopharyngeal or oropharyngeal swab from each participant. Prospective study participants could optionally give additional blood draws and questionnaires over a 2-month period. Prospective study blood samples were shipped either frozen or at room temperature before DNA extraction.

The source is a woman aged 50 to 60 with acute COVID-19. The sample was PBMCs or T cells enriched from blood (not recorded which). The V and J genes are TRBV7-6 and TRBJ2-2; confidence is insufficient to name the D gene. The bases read TGTGCCAGCAAACTCACCGGGGAGCTGTTTTTT. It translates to CASKLTGELFF.